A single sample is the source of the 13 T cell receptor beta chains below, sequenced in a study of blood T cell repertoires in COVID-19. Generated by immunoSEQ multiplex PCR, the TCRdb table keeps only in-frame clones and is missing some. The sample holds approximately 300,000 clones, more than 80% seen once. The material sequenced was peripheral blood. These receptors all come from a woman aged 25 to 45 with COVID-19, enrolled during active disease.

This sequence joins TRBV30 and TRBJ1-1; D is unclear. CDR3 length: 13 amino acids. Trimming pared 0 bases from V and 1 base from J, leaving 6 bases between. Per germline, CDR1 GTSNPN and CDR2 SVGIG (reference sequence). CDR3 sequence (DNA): TGTGCCTGGAGTGTTTGGAGGAACACTGAAGCTTTCTTT. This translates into CAWSVWRNTEAFF.

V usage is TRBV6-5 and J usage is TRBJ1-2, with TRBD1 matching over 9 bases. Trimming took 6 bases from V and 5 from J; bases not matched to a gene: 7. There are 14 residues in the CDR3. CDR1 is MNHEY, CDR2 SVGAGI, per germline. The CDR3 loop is CASRGPGQGYGYTF. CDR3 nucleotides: TGTGCCAGCAGGGGCCCGGGACAGGGTTATGGCTACACCTTC.

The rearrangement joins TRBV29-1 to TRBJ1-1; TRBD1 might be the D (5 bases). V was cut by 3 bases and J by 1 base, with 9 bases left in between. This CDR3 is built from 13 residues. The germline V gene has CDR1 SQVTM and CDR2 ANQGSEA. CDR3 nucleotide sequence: TGCAGCGTTGATCACAGGTCGAACACTGAAGCTTTCTTT. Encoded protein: CSVDHRSNTEAFF.

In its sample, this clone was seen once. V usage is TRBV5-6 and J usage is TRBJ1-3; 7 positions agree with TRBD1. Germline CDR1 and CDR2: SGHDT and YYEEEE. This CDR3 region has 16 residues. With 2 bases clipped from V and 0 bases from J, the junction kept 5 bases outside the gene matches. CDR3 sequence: CASSLKDRSSGNTIYF. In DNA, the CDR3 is TGTGCCAGCAGCTTAAAGGACAGGAGCTCTGGAAACACCATATATTTT.

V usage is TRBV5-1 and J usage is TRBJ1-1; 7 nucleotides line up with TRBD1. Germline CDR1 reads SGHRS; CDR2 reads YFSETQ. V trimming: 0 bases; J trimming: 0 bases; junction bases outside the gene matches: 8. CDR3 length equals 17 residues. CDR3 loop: CASSLGPRTGLNTEAFF. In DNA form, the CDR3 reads TGCGCCAGCAGCTTGGGGCCCAGGACAGGCTTGAACACTGAAGCTTTCTTT.

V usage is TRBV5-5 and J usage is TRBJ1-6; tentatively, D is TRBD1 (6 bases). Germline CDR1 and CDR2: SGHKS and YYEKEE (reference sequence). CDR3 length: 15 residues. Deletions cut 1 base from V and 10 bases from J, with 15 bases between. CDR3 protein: CASSLRGASYSPLHF. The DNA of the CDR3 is TGTGCCAGCAGCTTGCGGGGGGCTTCGTACTCACCCCTCCACTTT.

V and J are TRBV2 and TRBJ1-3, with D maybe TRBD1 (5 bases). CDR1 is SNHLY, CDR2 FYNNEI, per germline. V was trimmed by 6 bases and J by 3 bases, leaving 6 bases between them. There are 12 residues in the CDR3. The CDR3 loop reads CASRTDGNTIYF. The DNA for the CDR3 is TGTGCCAGCAGGACAGATGGAAACACCATATATTTT.

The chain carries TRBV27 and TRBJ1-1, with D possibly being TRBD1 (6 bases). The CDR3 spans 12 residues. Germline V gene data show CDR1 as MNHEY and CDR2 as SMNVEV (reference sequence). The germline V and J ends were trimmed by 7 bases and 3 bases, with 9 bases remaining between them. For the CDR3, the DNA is TGTGCCAGCAAAGGGGGAGACACTGAAGCTTTCTTT. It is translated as CASKGGDTEAFF.

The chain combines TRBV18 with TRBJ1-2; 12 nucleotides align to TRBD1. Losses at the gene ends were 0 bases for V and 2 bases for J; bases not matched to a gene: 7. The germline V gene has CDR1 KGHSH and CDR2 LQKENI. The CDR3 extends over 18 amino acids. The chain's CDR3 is CASSPPGDRGLENYGYTF. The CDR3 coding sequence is TGTGCCAGCTCACCACCAGGGGACAGGGGGCTGGAGAACTATGGCTACACCTTC.

CDR3 DNA: TGTGCCAGCAGCGACCCAAAGGAGGGAAGCACAGATACGCAGTATTTT. It codes for CASSDPKEGSTDTQYF. This chain uses TRBV7-9 with TRBJ2-3, with D perhaps TRBD2 (6 bases). With 5 bases removed from V and 0 bases from J, the gap between germline ends came to 15 bases. CDR1 and CDR2 from the germline V gene are SEHNR and FQNEAQ (reference sequence). This CDR3 is 16 amino acids long.

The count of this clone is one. The CDR3 loop is CATSDITGAPTNTQYF. The CDR3 DNA reads TGTGCCACCAGTGATATCACAGGGGCCCCCACGAATACGCAGTATTTT. V usage is TRBV24-1 and J usage is TRBJ2-3; 7 positions agree with TRBD1. Germline V gene data show CDR1 as KGHDR and CDR2 as SFDVKD. CDR3 size: 16 residues. After removal of 3 bases from V and 7 bases from J, the junction contained 12 bases not matched to a gene.

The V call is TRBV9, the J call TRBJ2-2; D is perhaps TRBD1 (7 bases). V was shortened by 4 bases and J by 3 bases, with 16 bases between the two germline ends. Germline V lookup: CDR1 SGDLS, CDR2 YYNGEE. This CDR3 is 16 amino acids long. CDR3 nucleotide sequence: TGTGCCAGCAGCATTCAGGGGGGTCGGGACACCGGGGAGCTGTTTTTT. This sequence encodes CASSIQGGRDTGELFF.

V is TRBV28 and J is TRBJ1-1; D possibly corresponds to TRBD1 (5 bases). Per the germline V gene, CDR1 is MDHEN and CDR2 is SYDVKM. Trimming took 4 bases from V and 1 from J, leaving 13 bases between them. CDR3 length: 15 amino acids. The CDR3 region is CASSSPGEGNTEAFF. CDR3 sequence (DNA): TGTGCCAGCAGTTCCCCGGGGGAGGGGAACACTGAAGCTTTCTTT.